This T cell receptor beta chain was identified during a study of shared clonotypes between healthy human individuals. The germline V and J ends were trimmed by 4 bases and 3 bases, with 15 bases remaining between them. The CDR3 is made up of 15 amino acids. The V gene's germline CDR1 is SQVTM and CDR2 ANQGSEA. Turning to this clone: Its antigen is currently unknown.

Assay: immunoSEQ multiplex PCR; the TCRdb copy retains only in-frame clones and omits some. The data contain 2 million to 3 million clones, about 92% of them seen just once; the ten biggest clones take up about 0.13%. Points from the study as a whole: With a few donors compared, about 5.2% of naive CD4 clonotypes were shared. All-four-donor shared clonotypes had higher generation probabilities than non-shared clonotypes did.

The chain combines TRBV29-1 with TRBJ1-4; perhaps TRBD1 as D (5 bases). Sequenced input: naive CD4+ T cells sorted from blood. Subset indicated: CD45RA+ positively selected. This TCR was recovered from a man aged 18-30 years in good health. The CDR3 sequence: CSVGSRQGSNEKLFF. The CDR3 nucleotides read TGCAGCGTTGGGTCCCGGCAGGGCTCTAATGAAAAACTGTTTTTT.